The 32 T cell receptor beta chains listed next were all sequenced from one sample in a study of tissue T cells after allogeneic stem cell transplantation (dated by TCRdb to between 2021 and 2024). The sample's time point label is to be understood as: mouse harvest day 14 after allogeneic transplant. Mouse grafts combined 10^7 T-cell-depleted bone marrow cells with 10^6 splenic CD5+ T cells, given via tail vein injection. Library creation used the immunoSEQ multiplex PCR assay. TCRdb stores this immuneACCESS table with in-frame sequences only. Part of the clones is absent; in the studies checked, under half of the shortfall reflects unresolved V genes, and no reason is known for the rest. The sample data list 1,200 or so clones, and about 45% of these were observed just once. Jointly, the top ten make up approximately 24% of the sample. The specimen sequenced was gut tissue. The receptors shown here come from a female BALB/c mouse given C57BL/6 T cells with graft-versus-host disease after an allogeneic hematopoietic cell transplant.

Concerning this clone itself: Mouse gene names and germline throughout. The CDR3 goes on 1 residue after the read ends, and that part is filled in from the germline J gene. The chain uses TRBV26 and TRBJ1-4, with TRBD1 matching 9 bases. This CDR3 region has 15 residues. Germline assignment: CDR1 KGHPV and CDR2 FQNQEV (reference sequence). The J segment lost 4 bases and the V segment lost 4 bases, leaving 4 bases of the junction unmatched. CDR3: CASSRGQGLNERLFF. The sequenced CDR3 bases are TGTGCCAGCAGTCGCGGACAGGGGCTCAACGAAAGATTATTT.

A word on this clone: Germline and genes: mouse. Read coverage stops 1 residue before the CDR3 terminus; the germline J gene supplies the remainder. The rearrangement uses TRBV16 and TRBJ1-4; TRBD1 might be the D (5 bases). The germline V gene encodes CDR1 SGHSA and CDR2 FRNQAP. V gave up 3 bases and J gave up 3 bases, with 8 bases separating them. This CDR3 is built from 14 residues. This CDR3 is CASSFRVTNERLFF. CDR3 DNA (partial): TGTGCAAGCAGCTTCAGGGTTACCAACGAAAGATTATTT.

In the case of this clone: The gene names given are mouse names. The DNA ends 1 residue before the CDR3 does, and the rest of the CDR3 is filled in from the germline J gene. J is TRBJ1-3 and V is TRBV29; D might be TRBD1 (6 bases). Germline V gene sequence: CDR1 MSHET, CDR2 SYDVDS. The CDR3 is 14 residues long. Deletions cut 3 bases from V and 4 bases from J, with 10 bases between. CDR3 DNA (partial): TGTGCTAGCAGTTTGGGGGGCGGCGGAAATACGCTCTAT. It is translated as CASSLGGGGNTLY. The full CDR3 is CASSLGGGGNTLYF.

Note on this clone: The gene names here belong to mouse. The chain's CDR3 is CPSSQHQDTQYF. The DNA read from the CDR3 is TGCCCCAGCAGTCAACACCAAGACACCCAGTAC. This sequence joins TRBV23 and TRBJ2-5. Sequencing ends 1 residue short of the CDR3 end; the germline J gene provides the rest. The germline V gene encodes CDR1 KGHTA and CDR2 FQNQQP. The CDR3 totals 12 residues.

With regard to this clone: Gene and germline names: mouse. CDR3 bases read: TGTGCCAGCAGTCTGTTTAACTATGCTGAGCAGTTC. The encoded protein is CASSLFNYAEQF. The complete CDR3 reads CASSLFNYAEQFF. This chain uses TRBV26 with TRBJ2-1; D is ambiguous. The read ends 1 residue shy of where the CDR3 ends; the end is completed using the germline J gene. Germline values: CDR1 KGHPV, CDR2 FQNQEV (reference sequence). This CDR3 spans 13 amino acids. Trimming removed 1 base at V and 0 bases at J, with 1 base between.

Turning to this clone: The germline and genes are mouse ones. From the germline J gene comes the end of the CDR3, since the read stops 1 residue before it. The V gene is TRBV26, the J gene TRBJ1-4; D is uncertain. Germline assignment: CDR1 KGHPV and CDR2 FQNQEV (reference sequence). The CDR3 is made up of 14 amino acids. V was clipped by 6 bases and J by 0 bases, with 8 bases between them. The DNA read from the CDR3 is TGTGCCAGCAGCCCGACACTTTCCAACGAAAGATTATTT. It is translated as CASSPTLSNERLF. The entire CDR3 sequence reads CASSPTLSNERLFF.

This clone was counted only a few times. Here the gene names and germline are mouse. With the read ending 1 residue before the CDR3 end, the germline J gene is used to fill in that end. The chain has TRBV26 and TRBJ2-1; TRBD2 aligns across 7 bases. Germline V gene data show CDR1 as KGHPV and CDR2 as FQNQEV (reference sequence). The CDR3 contains 14 residues. V lost 0 bases to trimming and J lost 4 bases; unmatched junction nucleotides: 0. The chain's CDR3 is CASSLSGGYAEQFF. Incomplete CDR3 DNA: TGTGCCAGCAGTCTGTCTGGGGGGTATGCTGAGCAGTTC.

This clone occurred once. Mouse gene names and germline throughout. The read finishes 1 residue shy of the CDR3 end, and the germline J gene is used to complete it. Other DNA sequences from this sample encode an identical CDR3 as well. V gene TRBV13-3 combines with J gene TRBJ2-7, with 8 positions matching TRBD2. V trimming: 7 bases; J trimming: 0 bases; junction bases outside the gene matches: 6. The CDR3 totals 14 residues. The germline gives CDR1 NNHDY, CDR2 SYVADS. CDR3 region: CASGGGGSSYEQYF. The CDR3 DNA, read in part, is TGTGCCAGCGGTGGGGGGGGCAGCTCCTATGAACAGTAC.

Of note for this clone: All gene names here are mouse names. The CDR3 bases that were read are TGTGCCAGCAGTCGTCCGGGACTGTACACCGGGCAGCTCTAC. As protein: CASSRPGLYTGQLY. The full CDR3 is CASSRPGLYTGQLYF. This chain uses TRBV26 with TRBJ2-2; the match to TRBD2 covers 7 bases. The CDR3 extends 1 residue past the end of the read, so its final part is completed from the germline J gene. The J segment lost 3 bases and the V segment lost 4 bases, leaving 5 bases of the junction unmatched. The CDR3 length is 15 residues. Germline V gene data show CDR1 as KGHPV and CDR2 as FQNQEV (reference sequence).

About this clone: Gene and germline names: mouse. The read finishes 1 residue shy of the CDR3 end, and the germline J gene is used to complete it. The rearrangement uses TRBV26 and TRBJ1-1; D is possibly TRBD1 (6 bases). The CDR3 consists of 14 residues. V was trimmed by 3 bases and J by 0 bases, leaving 8 bases between them. Looked up from germline, CDR1 is KGHPV and CDR2 is FQNQEV (reference sequence). The CDR3 protein is CASSLTGSNTEVFF. The part of the CDR3 DNA that was read is TGTGCCAGCAGTCTAACAGGGTCAAACACAGAAGTCTTC.

About this clone itself: Genes and germline are mouse. The sequenced fragment ends 1 residue before the CDR3 boundary, so the rest is inferred from the germline J gene. The gene calls are TRBV26 and TRBJ2-4; 10 positions agree with TRBD2. The germline gives CDR1 KGHPV, CDR2 FQNQEV (reference sequence). The CDR3 totals 16 residues. The trim removed 3 bases at V and 1 base at J, leaving 4 bases unmatched. The CDR3 protein is CASSLLGGRGQNTLYF. The CDR3 bases that were read are TGTGCCAGCAGTCTTCTGGGGGGGCGCGGTCAAAACACCTTGTAC.

As concerns this clone: Germline and genes: mouse. The read is 1 residue too short to cover the CDR3 end, so that end is filled in from the germline J gene. The chain uses TRBV26 and TRBJ2-4; no clear D gene. The CDR3 runs 13 residues. Trimming removed 3 bases from V and 5 bases from J, with 9 bases in between. Germline V CDR1 and CDR2: KGHPV, FQNQEV (reference sequence). Partial CDR3 DNA: TGTGCCAGCAGTCTTGGAGGGATAAACACCTTGTAC. The encoded protein is CASSLGGINTLY. The full CDR3 is CASSLGGINTLYF. The full variable domain, its missing parts supplied by reference TRBV26 and TRBJ2-4, is NSKVIQTPRYLVKGQGQKAKMRCIPEKGHPVVFWYQQNKNNEFKFLINFQNQEVLQQIDMTEKRFSAECPSNSPCSLEIQSSEAGDSALYLCASSLGGINTLYFGAGTRLSVL.

This clone has only a few counts. Genes and germline are mouse. The read ends 1 residue early relative to the CDR3; the germline J gene fills the gap. The chain has TRBV12-1 and TRBJ2-7; weak D call: TRBD2 (7 bases). Looked up from germline, CDR1 is SGHSN and CDR2 is HYEKVE. The CDR3 sequence is 12 residues long. The V end was cut by 8 bases, the J end by 4 bases, with 14 bases between. CDR3: CATEWGAYEQYF. Partial CDR3 DNA: TGTGCCACAGAGTGGGGGGCGTATGAACAGTAC.

About this clone itself: Genes here carry mouse names. The CDR3 end falls 1 residue outside the read, so it is completed with the germline J gene. The J gene is TRBJ1-1, the V gene TRBV19; 8 nucleotides match TRBD1. CDR3 length: 12 amino acids. CDR1 is FNHDT and CDR2 is SITEND in the germline V gene (reference sequence). The V gene end was trimmed by 6 bases and the J gene end by 7 bases; junction bases not matched to a gene: 5. The CDR3 reads CASTFDRGEVFF. The DNA read from the CDR3 is TGTGCCAGCACCTTCGACAGGGGAGAAGTCTTC.

This clone showed up just a few times. At one end the junction does not follow the germline gene, possibly because of a read error. Germline and genes here are mouse. The missing CDR3 end, 1 residue past where the read stops, is filled in from the germline J gene. The chain links TRBV26 to TRBJ2-4; D might be TRBD1 (6 bases). This CDR3 comprises 14 residues. Germline V gene data show CDR1 as KGHPV and CDR2 as FQNQEV (reference sequence). The DNA read from the CDR3 is TGTGCCAGCCGTCTGCAGGGGAGTCAAAACACCTTGTAC. It yields the protein CASRLQGSQNTLY. The entire CDR3 is CASRLQGSQNTLYF.

Remarks on this clone: The gene symbols are mouse symbols. Read sequence stops 1 residue before the CDR3 end, and the germline J gene provides the missing end. V and J are TRBV16 and TRBJ2-2; D is unresolved. Germline CDR1 reads SGHSA; CDR2 reads FRNQAP. V lost 3 bases and J 0 bases, leaving 5 bases between the germline ends. The CDR3 has 14 amino acids. The covered CDR3 bases are TGTGCAAGCAGCTTCGGAACAAACACCGGGCAGCTCTAC. This sequence encodes CASSFGTNTGQLY. The whole CDR3 sequence is CASSFGTNTGQLYF.

As to this clone: Each gene name is a mouse one. The sequenced fragment ends 1 residue before the CDR3 boundary, so the rest is inferred from the germline J gene. The rearrangement links TRBV23 to TRBJ1-4; the D call TRBD1 from the table was never checked on the DNA. This CDR3 contains 14 residues. Per the germline V gene, CDR1 is KGHTA and CDR2 is FQNQQP. The CDR3 loop reads CSSRGTVSNERLFF. The CDR3 bases that were read are TGCTCCAGCAGGGGGACAGTTTCCAACGAAAGATTATTT.

Notes on this clone: Gene names denote mouse genes. The read finishes 1 residue shy of the CDR3 end, and the germline J gene is used to complete it. The chain joins TRBV12-1 to TRBJ2-4, with 7 positions matching TRBD2. This CDR3 is built from 14 residues. Germline assignment: CDR1 SGHSN and CDR2 HYEKVE. J was trimmed by 3 bases and V by 0 bases; bases with no gene match: 2. Partial CDR3 DNA: TGTGCCAGCTCTCTCGGACTGGTGCAAAACACCTTGTAC. Residues: CASSLGLVQNTLY. The CDR3 in its entirety is CASSLGLVQNTLYF.

Comment on this clone: Each gene name is a mouse one. The CDR3 end lies 1 residue beyond the end of the read and is filled in from the germline J gene. The chain carries TRBV16 and TRBJ2-5; D may match TRBD1 or TRBD2 (5 bases each). The V end lost 1 base, the J end lost 11 bases, and 10 bases lay between the germline ends. Germline V gene lookup returns CDR1 SGHSA and CDR2 FRNQAP. The CDR3 is 12 residues long. The chain's CDR3 is CASSLVGADQYF. CDR3 DNA, as far as it was read: TGTGCAAGCAGCTTAGTCGGGGCTGACCAGTAC.

This clone is termed large (0.1 to 1%). Here the gene names and germline are mouse. The sequence runs out 1 residue before the end of the CDR3; the remainder is reconstructed from the germline J gene. The chain employs TRBV14 and TRBJ2-7; 14 bases align to TRBD2. This CDR3 has 18 residues. The germline V gene encodes CDR1 SGHDT and CDR2 FRDEAV. The V gene end was trimmed by 4 bases and the J gene end by 2 bases; junction bases not matched to a gene: 11. Partial CDR3 DNA: TGTGCCAGCAGTCCCTCCGGGACTGGGGGGGCAAGGACCTATGAACAGTAC. Amino acid sequence: CASSPSGTGGARTYEQY. From start to end, the CDR3 is CASSPSGTGGARTYEQYF.

This clone was recorded a few times. Gene names and germline match the mouse. Sequencing ends 1 residue short of the CDR3 end; the germline J gene provides the rest. V gene TRBV26 combines with J gene TRBJ2-1; tentatively, D is TRBD1 (5 bases). CDR3 size: 14 residues. Germline V gives CDR1 KGHPV, CDR2 FQNQEV (reference sequence). Trimming pared 3 bases from V and 1 base from J, leaving 7 bases between. CDR3: CASSLEGNYAEQFF. The sequenced part of the CDR3 DNA is TGTGCCAGCAGTCTCGAGGGGAACTATGCTGAGCAGTTC.

In the case of this clone: Mouse germline and gene names are used. The sequenced fragment ends 1 residue before the CDR3 boundary, so the rest is inferred from the germline J gene. The chain employs TRBV26 and TRBJ1-5, with D possibly being TRBD1 (5 bases). The CDR3 is 13 amino acids. CDR1 and CDR2 from the germline V gene are KGHPV and FQNQEV (reference sequence). Trimming stripped 4 bases from V and 5 bases from J, with 9 bases between. The DNA read from the CDR3 is TGTGCCAGCAGTCGCGGACAAGACCAGGCTCCGCTT. Translating gives CASSRGQDQAPL. The whole CDR3 protein is CASSRGQDQAPLF.

This clone showed up just a few times. The gene names given are mouse names. The sequence runs out 1 residue before the end of the CDR3; the remainder is reconstructed from the germline J gene. The rearrangement links TRBV13-3 to TRBJ2-7; the D gene is possibly TRBD1 (5 bases). There are 11 residues in the CDR3. V lost 5 bases and J lost 4, with 7 bases in between. Germline assignment: CDR1 NNHDY and CDR2 SYVADS. The DNA read from the CDR3 is TGTGCCAGCAGGACAGCATATGAACAGTAC. Its protein is CASRTAYEQY. The whole CDR3 sequence reads CASRTAYEQYF.

With respect to this clone: All gene names here are mouse names. The sequenced fragment ends 1 residue before the CDR3 boundary, so the rest is inferred from the germline J gene. This sequence joins TRBV13-2 and TRBJ2-7; a possible D gene is TRBD2 (6 bases). The germline V and J ends were trimmed by 2 bases and 0 bases, with 9 bases remaining between them. The V gene's germline CDR1 is NNHNN and CDR2 SYGAGS (reference sequence). CDR3 length equals 14 residues. CDR3 amino acids: CASGEPGGSYEQYF. CDR3 bases read: TGTGCCAGCGGTGAGCCGGGGGGCTCCTATGAACAGTAC.

In the case of this clone: Genes and germline come from the mouse. The read stops 1 residue short of the end of the CDR3; the missing end is completed from the germline J gene. This sequence joins TRBV19 and TRBJ1-2; tentatively, D is TRBD1 (5 bases). The CDR3 is 14 amino acids. Trimming removed 2 bases from V and 0 bases from J, with 8 bases in between. Germline V gene lookup returns CDR1 FNHDT and CDR2 SITEND (reference sequence). The CDR3 bases that were read are TGTGCCAGCAGTATGAGGGGTGCAAACTCCGACTACACC. Encoded protein: CASSMRGANSDYT. The CDR3 in its entirety is CASSMRGANSDYTF.

On this clone: All gene names here are mouse names. Coverage ceases 1 residue before the CDR3 finishes, and the germline J gene fills in the end. J is TRBJ2-3 and V is TRBV31; possibly TRBD1 for D (6 bases). Trimming removed 0 bases from V and 0 bases from J, with 10 bases in between. Germline CDR1 reads GKSSPN; CDR2 reads SITVG. The CDR3 is 15 amino acids. The sequenced CDR3 bases are TGTGCCTGGAGTCTGGGACAAACTAGTGCAGAAACGCTGTAT. Translated, it gives CAWSLGQTSAETLY. The entire CDR3 protein reads CAWSLGQTSAETLYF.

Only a few counts were recorded for this clone. Germline and genes: mouse. The CDR3 end falls 1 residue outside the read, so it is completed with the germline J gene. The V gene is TRBV23, the J gene TRBJ2-3; the listed D gene, TRBD1, was not tested against the DNA. Germline CDR1 and CDR2: KGHTA and FQNQQP. The CDR3 loop spans 14 amino acids. CDR3 DNA, as far as it was read: TGCTCCAGCAGTCAAGAGGGGATTGCAGAAACGCTGTAT. Its translation: CSSSQEGIAETLY. The whole CDR3 protein is CSSSQEGIAETLYF.

The sample holds a few counts of this clone. The genes are named according to mouse. The read terminates 1 residue ahead of where the CDR3 ends, so the germline J gene completes it. V usage is TRBV13-1 and J usage is TRBJ1-4, with D maybe TRBD1 (6 bases). CDR1 and CDR2 from the germline V gene are NSHNY and SYGAGN. This CDR3 has 14 residues. The ends were cut back, 3 bases at V and 2 bases at J, with 8 bases in the middle. CDR3 DNA, as far as it was read: TGTGCCAGCAGTGGGGGACAATCCAACGAAAGATTATTT. It codes for CASSGGQSNERLF. The complete CDR3 protein is CASSGGQSNERLFF.

Concerning this clone: The gene names given are mouse names. With the read ending 1 residue before the CDR3 end, the germline J gene is used to fill in that end. The chain couples TRBV13-2 to TRBJ2-1; TRBD1 matches at 12 bases. CDR1 and CDR2 (germline): NNHNN, SYGAGS (reference sequence). J lost 6 bases, V lost 0 bases, and 1 base had no gene match. The CDR3 extends over 15 amino acids. CDR3 region: CASGDGDRGLAEQFF. CDR3 DNA (partial): TGTGCCAGCGGTGATGGGGACAGGGGGCTTGCTGAGCAGTTC.

Remarks on this clone: The listed genes are named as in mouse. The CDR3: CASSLEGPQDTQYF. The sequenced CDR3 bases are TGTGCCAGCTCTCTCGAGGGCCCCCAAGACACCCAGTAC. The rearrangement links TRBV12-1 to TRBJ2-5, with D uncertain. Read data end 1 residue before the CDR3 end; the end is taken from the germline J gene. CDR1 is SGHSN and CDR2 is HYEKVE in the germline V gene. The CDR3 consists of 14 residues. V was clipped by 0 bases and J by 2 bases, with 8 bases between them.

On this clone: Gene names and germline refer to mouse. Here the CDR3 reads CASSPGLGFNQDTQYF. CDR3 DNA, as far as it was read: TGTGCCAGCTCTCCCGGACTGGGGTTTAACCAAGACACCCAGTAC. V gene TRBV12-1 combines with J gene TRBJ2-5; 9 nucleotides agree with TRBD2. The read gets to within 1 residue of the CDR3 end, and the germline J gene fills in the rest. V shed 2 bases, J shed 0 bases, and the junction held 5 bases outside the gene matches. Germline CDR1 is SGHSN and CDR2 is HYEKVE. This CDR3 contains 16 residues.

Within the sample, this clone is large. Germline and genes: mouse. The read stops 1 residue short of the end of the CDR3; the missing end is completed from the germline J gene. The chain recombines TRBV13-3 with TRBJ2-7, with D maybe TRBD2 (6 bases). Trimming left V 7 bases short and J 3 bases short, with 14 bases between. The germline CDR1 and CDR2 sequences are NNHDY and SYVADS. The CDR3 is 13 amino acids. CDR3 DNA, as far as it was read: TGTGCCAGCGGTGGGACTTCCAACTATGAACAGTAC. It is translated as CASGGTSNYEQY. In full, the CDR3 reads CASGGTSNYEQYF.